A single sample gave rise to the 20 T cell receptor beta chains below, sequenced in a study of cytomegalovirus exposure and HLA in healthy donors. Both 60 Vbeta primers and 13 Jbeta primers went into the PCR. Sequencing used immunoSEQ multiplex PCR; TCRdb keeps in-frame clones, though not all of them. The sample lists some 160,000 clones; around 80% were seen once. Material for sequencing was PBMCs. These receptors were collected from a man aged 40-49 years in good health and CMV-seronegative.

This clone was counted once. The chain combines TRBV19 with TRBJ2-7, with unresolved D. Per the germline V gene, CDR1 is LNHDA and CDR2 is SQIVND (reference sequence). V was shortened by 1 base and J by 4 bases, with 14 bases between the two germline ends. The CDR3 runs to 15 residues. The CDR3 loop reads CASSIGANAFYEQYF. The CDR3 nucleotides are TGTGCCAGTAGTATAGGAGCAAACGCATTTTACGAGCAGTACTTC.

V and J are TRBV9 and TRBJ2-1; TRBD2 matches 8 bases. Germline CDR1 is SGDLS and CDR2 is YYNGEE. Losses at the gene ends were 0 bases for V and 8 bases for J; bases not matched to a gene: 4. This CDR3 is 14 amino acids long. The CDR3 loop reads CASSVEGLVHEQFF. CDR3 nucleotides: TGTGCCAGCAGCGTAGAGGGACTAGTCCATGAGCAGTTCTTC. The whole variable domain, remainder taken from reference TRBV9 and TRBJ2-1, is DSGVTQTPKHLITATGQRVTLRCSPRSGDLSVYWYQQSLDQGLQFLIQYYNGEERAKGNILERFSAQQFPDLHSELNLSSLELGDSALYFCASSVEGLVHEQFFGPGTRLTVL.

This clone was picked up a small number of times. The chain uses TRBV5-8 and TRBJ2-7, with 11 bases aligning to TRBD2. The CDR3 has 16 amino acids. With V trimmed by 1 base and J by 0 bases, 3 bases remained unmatched. CDR1 and CDR2 (germline): SGHTS, YDEGEE. CDR3 nucleotide sequence: TGTGCCAGCAGCTTGACTAGCGGGGGCCGCTCCTACGAGCAGTACTTC. This encodes CASSLTSGGRSYEQYF.

The chain recombines TRBV5-4 with TRBJ2-1; a weak D match, TRBD2 (6 bases). V gave up 4 bases and J gave up 1 base, with 15 bases separating them. The CDR3 consists of 16 residues. Germline lookup yields CDR1 SGHNT and CDR2 YYREEE (reference sequence). CDR3 region: CASSGKLEGSYNEQFF. CDR3 bases: TGTGCCAGCAGCGGGAAGTTGGAGGGGTCCTACAATGAGCAGTTCTTC. The whole variable domain, remainder taken from reference TRBV5-4 and TRBJ2-1, is ETGVTQSPTHLIKTRGQQVTLRCSSQSGHNTVSWYQQALGQGPQFIFQYYREEENGRGNFPPRFSGLQFPNYSSELNVNALELDDSALYLCASSGKLEGSYNEQFFGPGTRLTVL.

The rearrangement links TRBV7-2 to TRBJ1-3, with TRBD1 matching 9 bases. CDR1 is SGHTA, CDR2 FQGNSA, per germline. This CDR3 spans 13 amino acids. V lost 8 bases to trimming and J lost 8 bases; unmatched junction nucleotides: 7. In DNA form, the CDR3 reads TGTGCCAGCCGGGACAGGGAAGGAGACACCATATATTTT. Amino acid sequence: CASRDREGDTIYF.

This clone was found many times. This chain connects TRBV4-3 to TRBJ2-1, with 12 bases identical to TRBD2. V shed 0 bases and J 4 bases; nucleotides not matched to a gene: 7. Germline V gene data show CDR1 as LGHNA and CDR2 as YSLEER. The length of the CDR3 is 18 residues. The CDR3 DNA is TGCGCCAGCAGCCAAGAGGGGCTAGCGGGAGGGGGTTACAATGAGCAGTTCTTC. This gives the protein CASSQEGLAGGGYNEQFF.

This CDR3 reads CAHRGLSYNEQFF. CDR3 bases: TGTGCACACAGGGGCCTCTCCTACAATGAGCAGTTCTTC. The V gene is TRBV11-1, the J gene TRBJ2-1, with 7 bases aligning to TRBD1. The CDR3 extends over 13 amino acids. CDR1 and CDR2 from the germline V gene are SGHAT and FQDESV (reference sequence).

For this clone: The junction differs from germline at one of its ends, possibly a read error. The chain uses TRBV9 and TRBJ2-5, with 9 positions matching TRBD1. CDR3 length equals 16 residues. Germline-derived CDR1 and CDR2 are SGDLS and YYNGEE. CDR3 region: CASSVAPGTGQEIQYF. The CDR3 DNA follows: TGTGCCAGCAGCGTAGCGCCAGGGACAGGGCAAGAGATCCAGTACTTC.

The chain uses TRBV6-6 and TRBJ2-2, with 8 bases aligning to TRBD1. CDR3 length: 15 residues. The germline CDR1 and CDR2 sequences are MNHNY and SVGAGI (reference sequence). J lost 0 bases, V lost 8 bases, and 5 bases had no gene match. The CDR3 protein is CASCRQGPNTGELFF. In DNA form, the CDR3 reads TGTGCCAGCTGCCGACAGGGGCCGAACACCGGGGAGCTGTTTTTT.

J is TRBJ1-1 and V is TRBV5-1; 9 bases agree with TRBD1. The V gene's germline CDR1 is SGHRS and CDR2 YFSETQ. This CDR3 has 12 amino acids. The J segment lost 11 bases and the V segment lost 4 bases, leaving 6 bases of the junction unmatched. The CDR3 here is CASSGGTGNAFF. In nucleotides, the CDR3 is TGCGCCAGCAGCGGCGGGACAGGGAACGCTTTCTTT.

The chain couples TRBV9 to TRBJ2-3; 8 nucleotides line up with TRBD2. The CDR3 runs 16 residues. After removal of 6 bases from V and 0 bases from J, the junction contained 9 bases not matched to a gene. The germline gives CDR1 SGDLS, CDR2 YYNGEE. CDR3 loop: CASTTLRTSSTDTQYF. The CDR3, as DNA: TGTGCCAGCACCACGTTGAGGACTAGCAGCACAGATACGCAGTATTTT. Full variable domain (missing parts from reference TRBV9 and TRBJ2-3): DSGVTQTPKHLITATGQRVTLRCSPRSGDLSVYWYQQSLDQGLQFLIQYYNGEERAKGNILERFSAQQFPDLHSELNLSSLELGDSALYFCASTTLRTSSTDTQYFGPGTRLTVL.

The chain is built from TRBV6-1 and TRBJ2-2; 9 bases line up with TRBD2. Germline CDR1 MNHNS, CDR2 SASEGT. The CDR3 totals 18 residues. V was clipped by 1 base and J by 4 bases; unmatched bases: 10. CDR3 loop: CASSEVLRGGRGTGELFF. CDR3 bases: TGTGCCAGCAGTGAAGTGTTGCGGGGGGGCCGAGGCACCGGGGAGCTGTTTTTT.

The chain joins TRBV5-4 to TRBJ2-5, with TRBD1 matching over 8 bases. The J call may not be correct, given that the DNA end is closer to TRBJ2-7. The CDR3 has 14 amino acids. From germline, CDR1 is SGHNT and CDR2 YYREEE (reference sequence). In DNA, the CDR3 is TGTGCCAGCAGCTTAGACAGGGGTTTGTACGAGCAGTACTTC. Translated, it gives CASSLDRGLYEQYF.

The J gene is TRBJ2-3, the V gene TRBV5-4; tentatively, D is TRBD1 (6 bases). V dropped 4 bases and J dropped 2 bases, with 8 bases sitting between them. This CDR3 spans 13 amino acids. Per the germline V gene, CDR1 is SGHNT and CDR2 is YYREEE (reference sequence). The CDR3 spells CASSRQVTDTQYF. The CDR3 DNA is TGTGCCAGCAGCCGACAGGTCACAGATACGCAGTATTTT.

This chain uses TRBV10-3 with TRBJ1-1; D remains unclear. Germline V gene data show CDR1 as ENHRY and CDR2 as SYGVKD. Trimming took off 6 bases at V and 4 bases at J, with 12 bases between the two ends. This CDR3 is built from 13 residues. This CDR3 is CAIREDLSTEAFF. CDR3 sequence (DNA): TGTGCCATCAGGGAGGATCTGAGCACTGAAGCTTTCTTT.

This clone was observed a few times. In DNA form, the CDR3 reads TGTGCCAGCAGCCCTAGGGGGACCGTCGGGGGGCAAGAGACCCAGTACTTC. Protein product: CASSPRGTVGGQETQYF. The chain is built from TRBV7-9 and TRBJ2-5; tentatively, D is TRBD2 (7 bases). The CDR3 is 17 residues long. CDR1 and CDR2 from the germline V gene are SEHNR and FQNEAQ (reference sequence). Trimming cost V 5 bases and J 2 bases, with 21 bases left between them.

The chain links TRBV4-3 to TRBJ2-7; D remains unclear. The CDR3 contains 13 residues. Trimming removed 2 bases at V and 6 bases at J, with 11 bases between. Germline CDR1 reads LGHNA; CDR2 reads YSLEER. The CDR3 reads CASSQHPAGEQYF. The CDR3 DNA reads as TGCGCCAGCAGCCAACACCCGGCAGGCGAGCAGTACTTC.

This chain links TRBV5-4 with TRBJ1-1; TRBD1 might be the D (5 bases). Germline CDR1 SGHNT, CDR2 YYREEE (reference sequence). CDR3 length equals 13 residues. For the CDR3, the DNA is TGTGCAAGCGCGGCGGGGGGAATCACTGAAGCTTTCTTT. Protein sequence: CASAAGGITEAFF.

This chain uses TRBV11-1 with TRBJ2-2; D call uncertain. V lost 1 base and J 5 bases, leaving 8 bases between the germline ends. Germline lookup yields CDR1 SGHAT and CDR2 FQDESV (reference sequence). CDR3 length: 14 residues. CDR3 residues: CASSLDHLTGELFF. CDR3 bases: TGTGCCAGCAGCTTAGATCACTTAACCGGGGAGCTGTTTTTT. Together with reference TRBV11-1 and TRBJ2-2, the CDR3 gives the full variable domain: EAEVAQSPRYKITEKSQAVAFWCDPISGHATLYWYRQILGQGPELLVQFQDESVVDDSQLPKDRFSAERLKGVDSTLKIQPAELGDSAMYLCASSLDHLTGELFFGEGSRLTVL.

The chain is built from TRBV12-5 and TRBJ1-1; 8 bases map to TRBD1. The CDR3 is 16 amino acids. The germline V gene encodes CDR1 LGHNT and CDR2 FRNRAP. The ends lost 6 bases at V and 4 bases at J; junction bases unmatched: 13. CDR3 in DNA: TGTGCTAGTGGAGGTGGACAGGGCGATGGTAGCACTGAAGCTTTCTTT. Amino acids: CASGGGQGDGSTEAFF. Drawing the rest from reference TRBV12-5 and TRBJ1-1, the complete variable domain is DARVTQTPRHKVTEMGQEVTMRCQPILGHNTVFWYRQTMMQGLELLAYFRNRAPLDDSGMPKDRFSAEMPDATLATLKIQPSEPRDSAVYFCASGGGQGDGSTEAFFGQGTRLTVV.